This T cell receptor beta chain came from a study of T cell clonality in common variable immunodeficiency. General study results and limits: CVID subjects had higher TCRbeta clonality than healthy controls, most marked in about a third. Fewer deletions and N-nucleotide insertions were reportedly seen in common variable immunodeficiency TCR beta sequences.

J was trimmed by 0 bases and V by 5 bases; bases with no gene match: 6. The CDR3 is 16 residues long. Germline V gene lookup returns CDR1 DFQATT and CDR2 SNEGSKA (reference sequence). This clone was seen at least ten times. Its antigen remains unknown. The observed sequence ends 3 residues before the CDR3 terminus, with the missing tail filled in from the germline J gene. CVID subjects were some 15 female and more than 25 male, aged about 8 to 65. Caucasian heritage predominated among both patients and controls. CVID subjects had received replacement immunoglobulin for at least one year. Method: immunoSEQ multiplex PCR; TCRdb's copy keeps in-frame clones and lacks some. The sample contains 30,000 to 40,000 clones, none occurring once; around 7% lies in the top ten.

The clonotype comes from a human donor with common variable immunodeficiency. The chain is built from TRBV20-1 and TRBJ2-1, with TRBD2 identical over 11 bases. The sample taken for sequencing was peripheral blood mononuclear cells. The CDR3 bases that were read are TGCAGTGCTTTCGGACTAGCGGGCCTCTCCTACAATGAG. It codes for CSAFGLAGLSYNE. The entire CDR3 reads CSAFGLAGLSYNEQFF.